The T cell receptor (beta chain) under discussion was sequenced for a study of PD-1 blockade in classical Hodgkin lymphoma. Autologous stem cell transplantation was followed by relapse in every patient, and brentuximab vedotin exposure varied. Data came from immunoSEQ multiplex PCR; TCRdb stores just in-frame clones and leaves some out. This table has approximately 50,000 clones, approximately 90% appearing once. Trimming stripped 2 bases from V and 0 bases from J, with 11 bases between. The CDR3 has 15 amino acids. CDR1 is SGHRS, CDR2 YFSETQ, per germline. The receptor was isolated from a human donor with classical Hodgkin lymphoma. The rearrangement uses TRBV5-1 and TRBJ1-1; D not resolved. The sample consisted of peripheral blood mononuclear cells (PBMCs), taken before the second cycle of nivolumab. The CDR3 is CASSFGSSMNTEAFF. The DNA for the CDR3 is TGCGCCAGCAGCTTTGGTTCCAGCATGAACACTGAAGCTTTCTTT.